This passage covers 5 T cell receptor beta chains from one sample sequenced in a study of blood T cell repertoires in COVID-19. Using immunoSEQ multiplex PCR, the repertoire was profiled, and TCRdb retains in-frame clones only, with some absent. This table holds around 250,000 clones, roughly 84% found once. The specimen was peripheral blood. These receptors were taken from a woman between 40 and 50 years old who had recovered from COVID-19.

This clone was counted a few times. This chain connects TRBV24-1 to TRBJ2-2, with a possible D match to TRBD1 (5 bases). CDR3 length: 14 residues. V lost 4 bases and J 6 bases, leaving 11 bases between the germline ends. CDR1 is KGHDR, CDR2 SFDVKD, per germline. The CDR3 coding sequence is TGTGCCACCAGTGACTCTGACAGCCCCGGGGAGCTGTTTTTT. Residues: CATSDSDSPGELFF.

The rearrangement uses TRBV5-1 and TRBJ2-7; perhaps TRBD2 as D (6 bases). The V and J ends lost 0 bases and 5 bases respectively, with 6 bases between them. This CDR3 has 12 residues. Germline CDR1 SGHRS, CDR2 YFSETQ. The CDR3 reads CASSLGGDEQYF. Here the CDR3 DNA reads TGCGCCAGCAGCTTGGGCGGGGACGAGCAGTACTTC.

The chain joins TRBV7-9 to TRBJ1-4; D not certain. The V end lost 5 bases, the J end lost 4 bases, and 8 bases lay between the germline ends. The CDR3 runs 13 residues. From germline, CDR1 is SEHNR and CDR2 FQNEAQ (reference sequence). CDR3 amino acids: CASSPQFNEKLFF. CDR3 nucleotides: TGTGCCAGCAGCCCACAGTTTAATGAAAAACTGTTTTTT.

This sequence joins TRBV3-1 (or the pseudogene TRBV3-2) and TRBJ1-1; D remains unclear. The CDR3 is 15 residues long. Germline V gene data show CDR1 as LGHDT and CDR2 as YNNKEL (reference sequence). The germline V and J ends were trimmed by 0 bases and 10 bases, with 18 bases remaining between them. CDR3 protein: CASSQDPSDFIGAFF. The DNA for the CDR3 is TGTGCCAGCAGCCAAGATCCTTCGGACTTCATCGGAGCTTTCTTT.

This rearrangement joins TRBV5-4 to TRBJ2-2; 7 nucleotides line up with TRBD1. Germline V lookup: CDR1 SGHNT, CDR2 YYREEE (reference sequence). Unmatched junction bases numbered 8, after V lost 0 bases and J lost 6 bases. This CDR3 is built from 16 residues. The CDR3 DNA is TGTGCCAGCAGCTTGGAAAGGGGGCTAAGGGCCGGGGAGCTGTTTTTT. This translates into CASSLERGLRAGELFF.